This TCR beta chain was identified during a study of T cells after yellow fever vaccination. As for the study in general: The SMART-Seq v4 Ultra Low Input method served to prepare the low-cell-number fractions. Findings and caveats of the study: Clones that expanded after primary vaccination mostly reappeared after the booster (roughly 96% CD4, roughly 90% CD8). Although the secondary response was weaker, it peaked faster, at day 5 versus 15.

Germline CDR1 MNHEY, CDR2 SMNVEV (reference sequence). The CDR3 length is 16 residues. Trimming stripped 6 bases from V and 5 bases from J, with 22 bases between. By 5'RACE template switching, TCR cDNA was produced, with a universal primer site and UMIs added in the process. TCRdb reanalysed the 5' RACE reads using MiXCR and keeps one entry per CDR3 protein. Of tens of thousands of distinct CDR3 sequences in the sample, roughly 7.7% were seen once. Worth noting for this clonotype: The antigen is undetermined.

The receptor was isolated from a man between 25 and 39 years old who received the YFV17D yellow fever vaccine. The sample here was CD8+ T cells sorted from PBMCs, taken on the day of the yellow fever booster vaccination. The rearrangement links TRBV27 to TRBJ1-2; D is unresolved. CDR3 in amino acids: CASRPAGDRSNYGYTF. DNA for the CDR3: TGTGCCAGCAGACCAGCCGGAGATAGATCGAATTATGGCTACACCTTC.